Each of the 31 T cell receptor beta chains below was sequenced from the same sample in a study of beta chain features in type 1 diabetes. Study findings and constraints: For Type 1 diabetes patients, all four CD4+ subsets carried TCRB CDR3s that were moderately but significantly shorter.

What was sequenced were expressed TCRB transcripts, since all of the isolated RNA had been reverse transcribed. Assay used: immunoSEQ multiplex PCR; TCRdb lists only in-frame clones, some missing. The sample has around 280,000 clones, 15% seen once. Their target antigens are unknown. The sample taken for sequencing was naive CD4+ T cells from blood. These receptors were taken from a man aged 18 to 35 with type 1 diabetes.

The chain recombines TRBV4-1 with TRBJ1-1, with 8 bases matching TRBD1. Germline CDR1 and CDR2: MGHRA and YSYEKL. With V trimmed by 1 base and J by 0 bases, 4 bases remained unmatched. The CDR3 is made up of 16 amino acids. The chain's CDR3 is CASSQGQGAMNTEAFF. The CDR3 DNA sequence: TGCGCCAGCAGCCAAGGTCAGGGGGCCATGAACACTGAAGCTTTCTTT.

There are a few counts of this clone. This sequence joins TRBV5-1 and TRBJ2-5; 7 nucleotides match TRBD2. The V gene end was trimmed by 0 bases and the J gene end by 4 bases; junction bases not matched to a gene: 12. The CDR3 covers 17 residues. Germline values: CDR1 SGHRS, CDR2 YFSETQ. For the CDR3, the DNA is TGCGCCAGCAGCTTGGGCCCTACTAGCGACCCCCGAGAGACCCAGTACTTC. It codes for CASSLGPTSDPRETQYF.

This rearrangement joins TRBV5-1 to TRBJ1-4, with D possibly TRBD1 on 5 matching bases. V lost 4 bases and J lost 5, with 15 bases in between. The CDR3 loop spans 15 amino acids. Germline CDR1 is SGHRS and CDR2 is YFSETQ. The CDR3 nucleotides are TGCGCCAGCAGCCCGGCAGGGCTCATCAATGAAAAACTGTTTTTT. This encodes CASSPAGLINEKLFF.

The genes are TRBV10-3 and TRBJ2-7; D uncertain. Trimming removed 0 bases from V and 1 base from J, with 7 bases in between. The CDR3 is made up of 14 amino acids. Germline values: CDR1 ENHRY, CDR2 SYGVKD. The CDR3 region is CAISESVQSYEQYF. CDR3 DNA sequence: TGTGCCATCAGTGAGTCCGTACAGTCCTACGAGCAGTACTTC.

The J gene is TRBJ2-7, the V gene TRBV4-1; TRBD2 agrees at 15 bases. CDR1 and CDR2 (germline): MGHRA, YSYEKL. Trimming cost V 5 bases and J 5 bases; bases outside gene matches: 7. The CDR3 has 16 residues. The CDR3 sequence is CASSYSGLAGGDEQYF. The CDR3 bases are TGCGCCAGCAGCTACTCCGGACTAGCGGGAGGGGACGAGCAGTACTTC.

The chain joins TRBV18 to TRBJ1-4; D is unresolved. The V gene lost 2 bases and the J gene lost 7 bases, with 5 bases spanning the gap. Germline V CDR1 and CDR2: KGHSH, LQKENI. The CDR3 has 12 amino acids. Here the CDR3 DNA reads TGTGCCAGCTCACCATCGGTTGAAAAACTGTTTTTT. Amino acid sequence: CASSPSVEKLFF. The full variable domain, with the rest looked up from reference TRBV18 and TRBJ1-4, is NAGVMQNPRHLVRRRGQEARLRCSPMKGHSHVYWYRQLPEEGLKFMVYLQKENIIDESGMPKERFSAEFPKEGPSILRIQQVVRGDSAAYFCASSPSVEKLFFGSGTQLSVL.

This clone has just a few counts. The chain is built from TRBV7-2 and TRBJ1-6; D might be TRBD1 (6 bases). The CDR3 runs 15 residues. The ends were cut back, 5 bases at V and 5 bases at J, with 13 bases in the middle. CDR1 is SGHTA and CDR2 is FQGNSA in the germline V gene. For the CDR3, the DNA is TGTGCCAGCAGCCTTGGACAGCCAAATAATTCACCCCTCCACTTT. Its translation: CASSLGQPNNSPLHF.

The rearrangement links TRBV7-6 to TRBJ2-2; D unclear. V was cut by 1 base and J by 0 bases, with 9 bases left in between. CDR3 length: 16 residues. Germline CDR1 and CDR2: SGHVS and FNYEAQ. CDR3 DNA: TGTGCCAGCAGCTTAGTGAATTCAGCGAACACCGGGGAGCTGTTTTTT. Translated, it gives CASSLVNSANTGELFF.

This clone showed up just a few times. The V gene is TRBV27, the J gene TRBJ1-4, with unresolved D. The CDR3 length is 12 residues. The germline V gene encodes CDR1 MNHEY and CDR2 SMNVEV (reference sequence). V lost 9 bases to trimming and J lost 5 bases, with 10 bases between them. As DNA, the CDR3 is TGTGCCAGTTCCGAGAGGAATGAAAAACTGTTTTTT. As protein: CASSERNEKLFF.

The CDR3 bases are TGTGCCAGCAGGGGACTAGCGGTAATCTCCTACGAGCAGTACTTC. Protein product: CASRGLAVISYEQYF. The chain has TRBV11-2 and TRBJ2-7; 11 nucleotides line up with TRBD2. Trimming took 6 bases from V and 0 from J; bases not matched to a gene: 4. CDR1 is SGHAT, CDR2 FQNNGV, per germline. The CDR3 is 15 amino acids. Together with reference TRBV11-2 and TRBJ2-7, the CDR3 gives the full variable domain: EAGVAQSPRYKIIEKRQSVAFWCNPISGHATLYWYQQILGQGPKLLIQFQNNGVVDDSQLPKDRFSAERLKGVDSTLKIQPAKLEDSAVYLCASRGLAVISYEQYFGPGTRLTVT.

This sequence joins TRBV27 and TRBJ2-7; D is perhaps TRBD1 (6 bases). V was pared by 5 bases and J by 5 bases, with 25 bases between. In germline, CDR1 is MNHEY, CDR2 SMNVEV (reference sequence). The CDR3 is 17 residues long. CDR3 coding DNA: TGTGCCAGCAGTGCCACCTTTTCCGGGGCAGGGGTCAACGAGCAGTACTTC. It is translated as CASSATFSGAGVNEQYF.

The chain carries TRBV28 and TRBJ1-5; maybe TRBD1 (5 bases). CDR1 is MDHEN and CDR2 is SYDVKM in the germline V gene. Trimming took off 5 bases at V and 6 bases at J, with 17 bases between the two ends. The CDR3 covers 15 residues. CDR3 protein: CASSTWDPGGQPQHF. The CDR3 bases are TGTGCCAGCAGTACCTGGGACCCGGGGGGTCAGCCCCAGCATTTT.

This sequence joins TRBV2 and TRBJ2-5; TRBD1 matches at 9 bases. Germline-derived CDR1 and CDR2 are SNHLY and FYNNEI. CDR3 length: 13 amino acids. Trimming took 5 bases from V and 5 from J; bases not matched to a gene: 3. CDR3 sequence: CASSSGTGETQYF. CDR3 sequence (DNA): TGTGCCAGCAGTTCCGGGACAGGGGAGACCCAGTACTTC. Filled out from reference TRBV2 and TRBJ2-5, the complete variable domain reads EPEVTQTPSHQVTQMGQEVILRCVPISNHLYFYWYRQILGQKVEFLVSFYNNEISEKSEIFDDQFSVERPDGSNFTLKIRSTKLEDSAMYFCASSSGTGETQYFGPGTRLLVL.

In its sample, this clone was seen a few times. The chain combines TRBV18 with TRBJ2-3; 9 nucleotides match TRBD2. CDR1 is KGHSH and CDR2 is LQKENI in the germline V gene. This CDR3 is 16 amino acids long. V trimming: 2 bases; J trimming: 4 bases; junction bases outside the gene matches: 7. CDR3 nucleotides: TGTGCCAGCTCACCATCGCTAGCGGGGAGTTCAGATACGCAGTATTTT. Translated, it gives CASSPSLAGSSDTQYF.

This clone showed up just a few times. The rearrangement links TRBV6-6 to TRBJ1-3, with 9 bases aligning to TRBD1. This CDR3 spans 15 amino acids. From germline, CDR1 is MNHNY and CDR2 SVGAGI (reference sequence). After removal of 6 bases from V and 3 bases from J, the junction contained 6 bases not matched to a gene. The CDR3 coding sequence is TGTGCCAGCAGAACAGGGGGCGGAAATGGAAACACCATATATTTT. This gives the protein CASRTGGGNGNTIYF.

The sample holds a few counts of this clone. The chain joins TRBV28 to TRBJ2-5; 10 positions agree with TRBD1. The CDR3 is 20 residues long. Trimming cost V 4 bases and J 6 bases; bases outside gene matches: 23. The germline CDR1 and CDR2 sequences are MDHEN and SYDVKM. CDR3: CASSSLLSGAGTGASKTQYF. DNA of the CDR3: TGTGCCAGCAGTTCACTTTTGAGTGGGGCCGGGACAGGGGCCTCGAAGACCCAGTACTTC. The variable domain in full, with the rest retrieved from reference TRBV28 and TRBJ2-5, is DVKVTQSSRYLVKRTGEKVFLECVQDMDHENMFWYRQDPGLGLRLIYFSYDVKMKEKGDIPEGYSVSREKKERFSLILESASTNQTSMYLCASSSLLSGAGTGASKTQYFGPGTRLLVL.

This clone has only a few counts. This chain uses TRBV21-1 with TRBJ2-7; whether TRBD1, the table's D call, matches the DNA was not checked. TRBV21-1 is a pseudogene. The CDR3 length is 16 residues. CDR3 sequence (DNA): TGTGCCAGCAGCAAAGGATCCAGATATACCTCCTACGAGCAGTACTTC. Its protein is CASSKGSRYTSYEQYF.

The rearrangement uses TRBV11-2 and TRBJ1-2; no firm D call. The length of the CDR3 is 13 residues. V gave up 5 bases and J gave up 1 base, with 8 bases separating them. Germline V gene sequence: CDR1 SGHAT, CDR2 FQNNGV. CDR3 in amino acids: CASSPQSNYGYTF. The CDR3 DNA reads TGTGCCAGCAGCCCACAGAGTAACTATGGCTACACCTTC.

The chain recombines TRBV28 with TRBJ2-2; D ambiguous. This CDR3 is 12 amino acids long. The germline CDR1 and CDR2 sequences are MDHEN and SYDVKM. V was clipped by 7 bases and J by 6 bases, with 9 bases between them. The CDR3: CASNSRPGELFF. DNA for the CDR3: TGTGCCAGCAACAGCCGCCCCGGGGAGCTGTTTTTT.

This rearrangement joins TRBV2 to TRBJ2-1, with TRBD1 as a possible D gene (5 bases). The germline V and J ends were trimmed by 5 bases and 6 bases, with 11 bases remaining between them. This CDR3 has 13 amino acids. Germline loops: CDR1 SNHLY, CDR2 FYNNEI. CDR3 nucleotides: TGTGCCAGCAGTCCCCAGGGAAGCAATGAGCAGTTCTTC. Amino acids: CASSPQGSNEQFF.

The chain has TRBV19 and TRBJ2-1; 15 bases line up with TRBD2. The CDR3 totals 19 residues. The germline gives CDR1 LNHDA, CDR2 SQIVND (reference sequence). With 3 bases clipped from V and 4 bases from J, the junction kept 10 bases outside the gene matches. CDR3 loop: CASSIQGPGTSGRYNEQFF. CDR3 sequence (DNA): TGTGCCAGTAGTATCCAGGGACCAGGGACTAGCGGGAGGTACAATGAGCAGTTCTTC.

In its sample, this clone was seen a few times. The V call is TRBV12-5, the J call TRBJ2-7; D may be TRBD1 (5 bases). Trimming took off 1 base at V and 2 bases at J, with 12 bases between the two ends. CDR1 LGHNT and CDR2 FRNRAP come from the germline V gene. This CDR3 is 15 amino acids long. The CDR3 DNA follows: TGTGCTAGTGGTTTGGGTTTACAGGCCCCCTACGAGCAGTACTTC. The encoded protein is CASGLGLQAPYEQYF.

The CDR3 loop reads CASSRTGGTSYEQYF. CDR3 bases: TGTGCCAGCTCACGGACCGGGGGGACTTCGTACGAGCAGTACTTC. V and J are TRBV18 and TRBJ2-7; 7 bases fit TRBD2. Looked up from germline, CDR1 is KGHSH and CDR2 is LQKENI. V shed 4 bases, J shed 4 bases, and the junction held 10 bases outside the gene matches. This CDR3 is built from 15 residues.

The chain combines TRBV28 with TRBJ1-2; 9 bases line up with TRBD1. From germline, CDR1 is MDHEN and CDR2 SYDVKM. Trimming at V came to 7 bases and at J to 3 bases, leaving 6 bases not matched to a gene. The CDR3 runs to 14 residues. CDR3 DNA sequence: TGTGCCAGCATCAGGGACAGGGAGCACTATGGCTACACCTTC. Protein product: CASIRDREHYGYTF.

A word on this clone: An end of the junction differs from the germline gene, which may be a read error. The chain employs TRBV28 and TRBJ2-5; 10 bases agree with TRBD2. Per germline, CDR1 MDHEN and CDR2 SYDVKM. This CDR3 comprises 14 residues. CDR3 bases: TGTGCCAGCAGTAATAACGGGATTTCCGGGACTAGCGACTTC. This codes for CASSNNGISGTSDF.

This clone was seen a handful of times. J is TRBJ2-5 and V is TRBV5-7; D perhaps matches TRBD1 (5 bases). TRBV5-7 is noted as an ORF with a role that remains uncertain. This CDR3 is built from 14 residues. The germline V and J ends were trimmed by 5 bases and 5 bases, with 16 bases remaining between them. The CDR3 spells CASRKRQGLETQYF. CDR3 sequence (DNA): TGTGCCAGCAGGAAACGGCAGGGCTTGGAGACCCAGTACTTC.

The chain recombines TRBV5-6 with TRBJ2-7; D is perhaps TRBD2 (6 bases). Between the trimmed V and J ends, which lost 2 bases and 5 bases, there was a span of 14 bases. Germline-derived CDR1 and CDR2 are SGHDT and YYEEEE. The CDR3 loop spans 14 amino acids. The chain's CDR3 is CASSLRRAAHEQYF. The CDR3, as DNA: TGTGCCAGCAGCTTACGGAGGGCGGCCCACGAGCAGTACTTC.

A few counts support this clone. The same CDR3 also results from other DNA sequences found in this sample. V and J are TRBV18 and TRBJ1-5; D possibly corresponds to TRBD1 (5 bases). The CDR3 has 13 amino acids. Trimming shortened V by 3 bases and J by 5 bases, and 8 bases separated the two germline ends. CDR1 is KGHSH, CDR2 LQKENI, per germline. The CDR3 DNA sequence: TGTGCCAGCTCACCGGGGGAGGATCAGCCCCAGCATTTT. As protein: CASSPGEDQPQHF.

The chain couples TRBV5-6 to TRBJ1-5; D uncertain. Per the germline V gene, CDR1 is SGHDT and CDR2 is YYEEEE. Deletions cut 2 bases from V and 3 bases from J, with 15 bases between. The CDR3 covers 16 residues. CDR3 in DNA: TGTGCCAGCAGCTTTGGCGCCCAAGGAGCCAATCAGCCCCAGCATTTT. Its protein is CASSFGAQGANQPQHF.

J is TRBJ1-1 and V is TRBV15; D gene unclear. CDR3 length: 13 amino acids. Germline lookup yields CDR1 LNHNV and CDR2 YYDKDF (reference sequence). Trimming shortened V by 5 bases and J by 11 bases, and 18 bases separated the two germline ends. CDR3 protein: CATSPRSRGDAFF. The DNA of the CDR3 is TGTGCCACCAGCCCACGAAGTCGGGGAGACGCTTTCTTT.

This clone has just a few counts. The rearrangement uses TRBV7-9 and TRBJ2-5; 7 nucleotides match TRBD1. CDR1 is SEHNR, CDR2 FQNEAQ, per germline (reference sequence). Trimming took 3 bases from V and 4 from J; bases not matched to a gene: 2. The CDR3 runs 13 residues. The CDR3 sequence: CASSLNRGETQYF. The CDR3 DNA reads TGTGCCAGCAGCTTGAACAGGGGAGAGACCCAGTACTTC.